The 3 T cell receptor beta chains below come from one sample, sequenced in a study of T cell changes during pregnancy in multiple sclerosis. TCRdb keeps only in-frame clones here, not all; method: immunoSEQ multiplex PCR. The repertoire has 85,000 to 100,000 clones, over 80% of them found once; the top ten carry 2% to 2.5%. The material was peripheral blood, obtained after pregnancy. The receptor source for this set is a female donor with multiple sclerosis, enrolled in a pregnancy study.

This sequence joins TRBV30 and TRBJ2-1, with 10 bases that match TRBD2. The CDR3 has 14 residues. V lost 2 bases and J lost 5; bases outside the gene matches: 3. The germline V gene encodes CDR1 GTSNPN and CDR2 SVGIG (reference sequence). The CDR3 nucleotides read TGTGCCTGGAGTTGGACTAGCGGAGACAATGAGCAGTTCTTC. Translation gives CAWSWTSGDNEQFF. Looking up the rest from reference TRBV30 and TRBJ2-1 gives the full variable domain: SQTIHQWPATLVQPVGSPLSLECTVEGTSNPNLYWYRQAAGRGLQLLFYSVGIGQISSEVPQNLSASRPQDRQFILSSKKLLLSDSGFYLCAWSWTSGDNEQFFGPGTRLTVL.

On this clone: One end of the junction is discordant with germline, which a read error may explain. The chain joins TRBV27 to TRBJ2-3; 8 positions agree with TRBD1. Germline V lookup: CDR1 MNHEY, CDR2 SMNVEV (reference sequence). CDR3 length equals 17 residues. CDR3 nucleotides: TGTGCCAGCAGTTTCCCAGGGGGCGCGGTTTCCACAGATACACAGTATTTT. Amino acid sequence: CASSFPGGAVSTDTQYF.

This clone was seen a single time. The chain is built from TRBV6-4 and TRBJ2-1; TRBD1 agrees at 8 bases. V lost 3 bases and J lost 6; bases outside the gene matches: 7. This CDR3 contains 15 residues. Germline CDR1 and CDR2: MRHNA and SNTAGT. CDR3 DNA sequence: TGTGCCAGCAGTGATTACGGACAGGGAGGCAATGAGCAGTTCTTC. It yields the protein CASSDYGQGGNEQFF.